This T cell receptor (beta chain) was retrieved from a study of PD-L1 blockade in urothelial cancer. Study-level background: Of under 30 patients, around 25 were males with bladder-origin urothelial cancer. Analysis of blood occurred 3 weeks (second dose) and 6 weeks after treatment start. T cells were recovered from blood samples at a median of around 130,000.

Trimming took 6 bases from V and 2 from J, leaving 17 bases between them. Germline V lookup: CDR1 MNHEY, CDR2 SMNVEV (reference sequence). CDR3 length equals 15 residues. The assay was immunoSEQ multiplex PCR, and TCRdb's table has in-frame clones only and misses some. The sample records under 30,000 clones, around 82% being singletons. This chain uses TRBV27 with TRBJ2-7, with a possible D match to TRBD1 (6 bases). The input for sequencing was PBMCs, taken around atezolizumab (anti-PD-L1) treatment. This TCR derives from a man in his 70s with urothelial cancer. This CDR3 reads CASRTHRDTTYEQYF. CDR3 coding DNA: TGTGCCAGCAGGACACACCGGGACACAACCTACGAGCAGTACTTC.